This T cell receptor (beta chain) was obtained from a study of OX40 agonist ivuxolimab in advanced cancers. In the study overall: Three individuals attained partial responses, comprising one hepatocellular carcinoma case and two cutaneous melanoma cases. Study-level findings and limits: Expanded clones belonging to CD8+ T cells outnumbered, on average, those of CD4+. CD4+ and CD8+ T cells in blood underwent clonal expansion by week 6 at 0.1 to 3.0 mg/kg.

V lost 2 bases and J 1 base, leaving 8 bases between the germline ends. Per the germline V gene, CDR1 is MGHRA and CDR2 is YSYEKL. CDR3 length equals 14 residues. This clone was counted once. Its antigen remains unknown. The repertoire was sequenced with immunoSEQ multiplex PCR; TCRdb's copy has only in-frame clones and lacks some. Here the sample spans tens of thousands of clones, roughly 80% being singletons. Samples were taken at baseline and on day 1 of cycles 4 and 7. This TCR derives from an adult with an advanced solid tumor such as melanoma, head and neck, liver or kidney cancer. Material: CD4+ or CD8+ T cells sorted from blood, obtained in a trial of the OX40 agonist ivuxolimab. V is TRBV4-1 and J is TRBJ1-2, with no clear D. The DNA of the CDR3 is TGCGCCAGCAGCCAAACCGGGCGTAACTATGGCTACACCTTC. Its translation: CASSQTGRNYGYTF.